Reported below is one T cell receptor beta chain. The antigen is unknown. This CDR3 is built from 14 residues. Germline V lookup: CDR1 GTSNPN, CDR2 SVGIG (reference sequence). V was cut by 5 bases and J by 4 bases, with 15 bases left in between. The data were taken from a study of beta chain features in type 1 diabetes. Study outcomes and limitations: Patients and controls would be equally affected if PCR favored shorter templates. At VDJ recombination sites, type 1 diabetes patients had fewer insertions and more deleted nucleotides.

All of the isolated RNA was reverse transcribed, so expressed TCRB transcripts were sequenced. Sequencing was performed with immunoSEQ multiplex PCR; in TCRdb, only in-frame clones are kept and a portion is missing. The sample records under 350,000 clones, under 8.5% being singletons. The V call is TRBV30, the J call TRBJ1-3; unclear D gene. The origin of this receptor is a woman between 18 and 30 years old in good health. Sequencing was carried out using central memory CD4+ T cells from blood. CDR3 DNA: TGTGCCTGGGGAATTACGGGATACGGAAACACCATATATTTT. Its protein is CAWGITGYGNTIYF.